One sample yielded the 19 T cell receptor beta chains listed below, sequenced in a study of shared clonotypes between healthy human individuals (dated by TCRdb to 2019 to 2021). The library was prepared using the immunoSEQ multiplex PCR assay. What TCRdb holds here is the immuneACCESS table cut down to in-frame rearrangements. Part of the clones is not present; checked against another copy, under half of the missing clones reflect an unresolved V gene, and the others are unexplained. The sample includes some 470,000 clones, with less than 80% observed a single time. The leading ten clones occupy 13% of the sample. Sequenced: PBMCs. These receptors all stem from a woman in her thirties or forties in good health. Some clones in this sample may be carry-over from other donors' samples.

The rearrangement joins TRBV10-2 to TRBJ2-1; no reliable D call. V gave up 0 bases and J gave up 6 bases, with 3 bases separating them. Germline CDR1 is WSHSY and CDR2 is SAAADI. This CDR3 contains 12 residues. The CDR3 region is CASSESFNEQFF. CDR3 DNA: TGCGCCAGCAGTGAGTCATTCAATGAGCAGTTCTTC.

This rearrangement joins TRBV4-2 to TRBJ2-1; 10 bases line up with TRBD2. Germline V lookup: CDR1 LGHNA, CDR2 YNFKEQ. The CDR3 runs to 20 residues. The V and J ends lost 2 bases and 6 bases, in that order; junction bases with no gene match: 19. In DNA, the CDR3 is TGTGCCAGCAGCCAACCAACCGGGCTAGCGGGAGTTTGGGGGATCAATGAGCAGTTCTTC. Protein: CASSQPTGLAGVWGINEQFF.

The genes are TRBV9 and TRBJ2-1; 9 bases agree with TRBD1. The CDR3 runs 14 residues. V was clipped by 0 bases and J by 9 bases; unmatched bases: 4. Germline V gene data show CDR1 as SGDLS and CDR2 as YYNGEE. CDR3 sequence: CASSVGTGEGEQFF. The CDR3 nucleotides are TGTGCCAGCAGCGTAGGGACAGGGGAGGGTGAGCAGTTCTTC.

The J gene is TRBJ2-3, the V gene TRBV7-2; 8 nucleotides line up with TRBD2. The V gene end was trimmed by 10 bases and the J gene end by 4 bases; junction bases not matched to a gene: 7. The germline V gene has CDR1 SGHTA and CDR2 FQGNSA. The CDR3 covers 13 residues. The CDR3 DNA reads as TGTGCCACCCCAGGGACTAGAGCAGATACGCAGTATTTT. It specifies CATPGTRADTQYF.

This rearrangement joins TRBV10-2 to TRBJ2-1; 13 nucleotides line up with TRBD2. CDR1 is WSHSY and CDR2 is SAAADI in the germline V gene. This CDR3 contains 14 residues. V was clipped by 6 bases and J by 10 bases; unmatched bases: 6. The CDR3 loop is CASRPGLAGREQFF. The CDR3 bases are TGCGCCAGCAGACCGGGACTAGCGGGACGGGAGCAGTTCTTC.

This chain links TRBV18 with TRBJ2-5; a weak D match, TRBD1 (7 bases). TRBJ2-7 explains the end of the DNA better; the J call may be wrong. The CDR3 is 14 amino acids. The germline gives CDR1 KGHSH, CDR2 LQKENI. CDR3 sequence reads: CASTGQGGSYEQYF. The DNA of the CDR3 is TGTGCCAGCACGGGGCAGGGGGGCTCCTACGAGCAGTACTTC.

The chain links TRBV19 to TRBJ1-1; the D gene is possibly TRBD1 (5 bases). V was shortened by 3 bases and J by 3 bases, with 11 bases between the two germline ends. This CDR3 region has 14 residues. From germline, CDR1 is LNHDA and CDR2 SQIVND (reference sequence). The CDR3 spells CASSITGPYTEAFF. In nucleotides, the CDR3 is TGTGCCAGTAGTATTACAGGACCCTACACTGAAGCTTTCTTT.

The chain recombines TRBV11-2 with TRBJ2-5; tentatively, D is TRBD2 (5 bases). The CDR3 contains 14 residues. CDR1 is SGHAT, CDR2 FQNNGV, per germline. V lost 2 bases and J 7 bases, leaving 14 bases between the germline ends. CDR3 sequence: CASSLRGLEGTQYF. DNA of the CDR3: TGTGCCAGCAGCTTACGAGGGCTTGAGGGGACCCAGTACTTC.

V and J are TRBV6-1 and TRBJ2-1, with 11 bases that match TRBD1. Germline CDR1 reads MNHNS; CDR2 reads SASEGT. This CDR3 is built from 15 residues. The ends lost 4 bases at V and 5 bases at J; junction bases unmatched: 4. CDR3 coding DNA: TGTGCCAGCAGTGTAGGACAGGGGGCACACAATGAGCAGTTCTTC. Its protein is CASSVGQGAHNEQFF.

The chain couples TRBV28 to TRBJ2-3; 9 bases are shared with TRBD2. This CDR3 is 15 amino acids long. Per the germline V gene, CDR1 is MDHEN and CDR2 is SYDVKM. V gave up 10 bases and J gave up 5 bases; unmatched junction bases: 13. The CDR3 here is CATLLGREGLDTQYF. The CDR3 nucleotides read TGTGCCACGTTATTGGGGCGGGAGGGCTTAGATACGCAGTATTTT.

This chain connects TRBV18 to TRBJ2-7; D may correspond to TRBD1 or TRBD2 (5 bases each). The CDR3 loop spans 15 amino acids. Trimming took 6 bases from V and 0 from J, leaving 15 bases between them. Germline V CDR1 and CDR2: KGHSH, LQKENI. CDR3 DNA sequence: TGTGCCAGCTCGCGTACGGGGCAGGACTCCTACGAGCAGTACTTC. Its protein product is CASSRTGQDSYEQYF.

A note on this clone: With a far larger clone one base away, a read error is the likely cause. The CDR3 protein is CTSTPATAGANVLTF. For the CDR3, the DNA is TGCACCAGCACCCCCGCCACGGCTGGGGCCAACGTCCTGACTTTC. The chain employs TRBV10-2 and TRBJ2-6, with unresolved D. Germline V gene lookup returns CDR1 WSHSY and CDR2 SAAADI. The CDR3 is 15 amino acids.

The rearrangement joins TRBV9 to TRBJ2-5, with 7 bases lining up with TRBD2. Germline V gene lookup returns CDR1 SGDLS and CDR2 YYNGEE. V was pared by 4 bases and J by 0 bases, with 9 bases of the junction left unmatched. CDR3 length equals 16 residues. The CDR3 region has the DNA TGTGCCAGCAGCCCAAAGACTAGCCTGTACCAAGAGACCCAGTACTTC. Amino acids: CASSPKTSLYQETQYF.

The chain joins TRBV7-8 to TRBJ2-2, with 9 bases aligning to TRBD1. The CDR3 loop spans 16 amino acids. The V and J ends lost 5 bases and 5 bases, in that order; junction bases with no gene match: 9. CDR1 SGHVS and CDR2 FQNEAQ come from the germline V gene. The CDR3 nucleotides read TGTGCCAGCAGCCCTACCCGGGACAGGGTTACCGGGGAGCTGTTTTTT. Amino acid sequence: CASSPTRDRVTGELFF.

V usage is TRBV4-1 and J usage is TRBJ1-3, with D possibly being TRBD1 (6 bases). Germline-derived CDR1 and CDR2 are MGHRA and YSYEKL. The CDR3 is 16 amino acids. The V gene lost 4 bases and the J gene lost 1 base, with 14 bases spanning the gap. The CDR3 nucleotides read TGCGCCAGCAGCCCAGGCTTCAGGGGATCTGGAAACACCATATATTTT. Encoded protein: CASSPGFRGSGNTIYF.

The V gene is TRBV10-1, the J gene TRBJ1-1; 11 bases agree with TRBD1. Germline V lookup: CDR1 WNHNN, CDR2 SYGVQD (reference sequence). CDR3 length equals 13 residues. With 8 bases clipped from V and 3 bases from J, the junction kept 2 bases outside the gene matches. The CDR3 DNA reads as TGCGCCAGCGCGGGACAGGGGGACACTGAAGCTTTCTTT. Encoded protein: CASAGQGDTEAFF.

This chain connects TRBV19 to TRBJ2-7, with 13 bases lining up with TRBD2. The CDR3 loop spans 15 amino acids. The germline CDR1 and CDR2 sequences are LNHDA and SQIVND (reference sequence). The V gene end was trimmed by 3 bases and the J gene end by 4 bases; junction bases not matched to a gene: 3. The CDR3 DNA reads as TGTGCCAGTAGTATGGGGACTAGCGGGAATTACGAGCAGTACTTC. Translated: CASSMGTSGNYEQYF. Full variable domain (remainder filled in from reference TRBV19 and TRBJ2-7): DGGITQSPKYLFRKEGQNVTLSCEQNLNHDAMYWYRQDPGQGLRLIYYSQIVNDFQKGDIAEGYSVSREKKESFPLTVTSAQKNPTAFYLCASSMGTSGNYEQYFGPGTRLTVT.

This clone was observed many times. CDR3 residues: CASSPLLLVAKNIQYF. The CDR3 DNA is TGTGCCAGCAGCCCCCTACTCCTGGTAGCCAAAAACATTCAGTACTTC. The chain is built from TRBV28 and TRBJ2-4; D remains ambiguous. CDR1 is MDHEN, CDR2 SYDVKM, per germline. This CDR3 region has 16 residues. V was trimmed by 6 bases and J by 0 bases, leaving 15 bases between them.

This clone was found a few times. This rearrangement joins TRBV21-1 to TRBJ2-7; the DNA was not used to check the table's D call, TRBD2. TRBV21-1 is a recognized pseudogene. This CDR3 has 14 amino acids. The CDR3 nucleotides are TGTGCCAGCAGCAACGGACTAGACTCCTACGAGCAGTACTTC. Its protein product is CASSNGLDSYEQYF.